What follows are 30 T cell receptor beta chains derived from one specimen sequenced in a study of blood T cells in healthy people across ages. The authors ran a second PCR of about 6 to 11 cycles using a sample-barcoded 5' primer and a J-beta primer mix. TCRdb re-called the 5' RACE reads through MiXCR, storing one row per CDR3 protein. The data contain 1.8 million or so distinct CDR3 sequences, roughly 43% of them singletons. The sequencing input was blood. Every receptor here comes from a human donor in good health.

For the CDR3, the DNA is TGCAGCGTTGATAAAGGGTCGAACACTGAAGCTTTCTTT. Translated: CSVDKGSNTEAFF. The chain employs TRBV29-1 and TRBJ1-1; the D is unclear. Germline CDR1 SQVTM, CDR2 ANQGSEA. The ends were cut back, 3 bases at V and 1 base at J, with 9 bases in the middle. This CDR3 spans 13 amino acids. Full variable domain (remainder filled in from reference TRBV29-1 and TRBJ1-1): SAVISQKPSRDICQRGTSLTIQCQVDSQVTMMFWYRQQPGQSLTLIATANQGSEATYESGFVIDKFPISRPNLTFSTLTVSNMSPEDSSIYLCSVDKGSNTEAFFGQGTRLTVV.

This clonotype was picked up a small number of times. The chain uses TRBV29-1 and TRBJ1-2, with TRBD1 matching over 10 bases. CDR1 is SQVTM and CDR2 is ANQGSEA in the germline V gene. The CDR3 is 14 residues long. Trimming took 7 bases from V and 4 from J; bases not matched to a gene: 9. Here the CDR3 reads CSDHRQGAGYGYTF. The CDR3 bases are TGCAGCGACCACCGACAGGGGGCAGGCTATGGCTACACCTTC.

In this sample, this clonotype turned up a few times. A much larger clone differs by one base, so this may be a read error. The V gene is TRBV12-3 or TRBV12-4, the J gene TRBJ1-2; D not certain. This CDR3 is 14 amino acids long. In DNA, the CDR3 is TGTACCAGCAGTTTAAGTGGCAGCAACTATGGCTACACCTTC. Protein: CTSSLSGSNYGYTF.

This chain joins TRBV20-1 and TRBJ2-3; 7 bases fit TRBD2. Germline V gene data show CDR1 as DFQATT and CDR2 as SNEGSKA (reference sequence). The J segment lost 3 bases and the V segment lost 6 bases, leaving 6 bases of the junction unmatched. CDR3 size: 13 residues. The CDR3 is CSAPWEGTDTQYF. DNA for the CDR3: TGCAGTGCCCCCTGGGAGGGGACAGATACGCAGTATTTT.

This chain joins TRBV27 and TRBJ2-3, with 8 bases identical to TRBD1. The CDR3 totals 15 residues. V lost 2 bases and J lost 4; bases outside the gene matches: 5. Germline assignment: CDR1 MNHEY and CDR2 SMNVEV (reference sequence). CDR3 coding DNA: TGTGCCAGCAGTTTACAGGGGGCTCTTCCAGATACGCAGTATTTT. Protein: CASSLQGALPDTQYF.

The J gene is TRBJ2-3, the V gene TRBV6-5; D remains unclear. V lost 3 bases and J lost 4, with 14 bases in between. Germline V lookup: CDR1 MNHEY, CDR2 SVGAGI. The length of the CDR3 is 15 residues. CDR3 DNA sequence: TGTGCCAGCAGTTATGTTAGTCCGAGTGCAGATACGCAGTATTTT. Its protein product is CASSYVSPSADTQYF.

The genes are TRBV12-3 or TRBV12-4 and TRBJ2-3; 7 nucleotides agree with TRBD1. The J segment lost 2 bases and the V segment lost 6 bases, leaving 20 bases of the junction unmatched. The CDR3 is 19 residues long. CDR3 protein: CASSHDATQGGQLTDTQYF. The CDR3 bases are TGTGCCAGCAGCCACGACGCGACGCAAGGGGGCCAACTCACAGATACGCAGTATTTT.

In DNA form, the CDR3 reads TGCGCCAGCAGCCGCGGGACCAGGGAGAGTTCACCCCTCCACTTT. Its translation is CASSRGTRESSPLHF. The chain couples TRBV5-1 to TRBJ1-6, with D possibly TRBD1 on 5 matching bases. CDR3 size: 15 residues. With 4 bases removed from V and 9 bases from J, the gap between germline ends came to 17 bases. Germline V gene data show CDR1 as SGHRS and CDR2 as YFSETQ.

The gene calls are TRBV7-8 and TRBJ2-4; D is ambiguous. CDR3 length equals 11 residues. Germline CDR1 reads SGHVS; CDR2 reads FQNEAQ. V was pared by 6 bases and J by 15 bases, with 15 bases between. The CDR3 DNA sequence: TGTGCCAGCAGACCCTACCCGGGTGGGTACTTC. Its protein product is CASRPYPGGYF. The full variable domain, in which reference TRBV7-8 and TRBJ2-4 provide the parts outside the CDR3, is GAGVSQSPRYKVAKRGQDVALRCDPISGHVSLFWYQQALGQGPEFLTYFQNEAQLDKSGLPSDRFFAERPEGSVSTLKIQRTQQEDSAVYLCASRPYPGGYFGAGTRLSVL.

This clonotype was found many times. The chain combines TRBV28 with TRBJ2-4, with a possible D match to TRBD2 (5 bases). Trimming pared 4 bases from V and 7 bases from J, leaving 11 bases between. The CDR3 sequence is 13 residues long. Germline V gene lookup returns CDR1 MDHEN and CDR2 SYDVKM. The CDR3: CASSSPGVNIQYF. Written as DNA, the CDR3 is TGTGCCAGCAGTTCCCCCGGGGTTAACATTCAGTACTTC. Full variable domain (rest looked up from reference TRBV28 and TRBJ2-4): DVKVTQSSRYLVKRTGEKVFLECVQDMDHENMFWYRQDPGLGLRLIYFSYDVKMKEKGDIPEGYSVSREKKERFSLILESASTNQTSMYLCASSSPGVNIQYFGAGTRLSVL.

A few counts support this clonotype. The V gene is TRBV11-2, the J gene TRBJ2-7; TRBD1 matches 9 bases. Trimming took 7 bases from V and 3 from J; bases not matched to a gene: 7. The CDR3 loop spans 14 amino acids. CDR1 is SGHAT, CDR2 FQNNGV, per germline. In nucleotides, the CDR3 is TGTGCCAGCATGGACAGGGGTCCCCTCTACGAGCAGTACTTC. Its translation is CASMDRGPLYEQYF. Full variable domain (remainder filled in from reference TRBV11-2 and TRBJ2-7): EAGVAQSPRYKIIEKRQSVAFWCNPISGHATLYWYQQILGQGPKLLIQFQNNGVVDDSQLPKDRFSAERLKGVDSTLKIQPAKLEDSAVYLCASMDRGPLYEQYFGPGTRLTVT.

The V and J genes are TRBV12-3 or TRBV12-4 and TRBJ2-3; D may match TRBD1 or TRBD2 (6 bases each). The ends were cut back, 6 bases at V and 6 bases at J, with 19 bases in the middle. The CDR3 has 15 residues. The CDR3 here is CASSLEVGGKDTQYF. The CDR3 nucleotides read TGTGCCAGCAGCCTTGAGGTCGGGGGCAAGGATACGCAGTATTTT.

V and J are TRBV6-6 and TRBJ2-3; TRBD2 agrees at 10 bases. The ends lost 10 bases at V and 1 base at J; junction bases unmatched: 8. Germline CDR1 is MNHNY and CDR2 is SVGAGI (reference sequence). This CDR3 region has 15 residues. The DNA of the CDR3 is TGTGCCACCCAGGGACTAGCGCAGGGCACAGATACGCAGTATTTT. Protein product: CATQGLAQGTDTQYF.

CDR3 sequence reads: CSARAGALMNTEAFF. CDR3 DNA sequence: TGCAGTGCTAGGGCCGGGGCACTAATGAACACTGAAGCTTTCTTT. The chain combines TRBV20-1 with TRBJ1-1; a possible D gene is TRBD1 (5 bases). Per germline, CDR1 DFQATT and CDR2 SNEGSKA (reference sequence). V shed 3 bases and J shed 0 bases, with 14 bases lying between them. This CDR3 region has 15 residues.

The chain joins TRBV20-1 to TRBJ2-1; 11 positions match TRBD2. This CDR3 has 17 amino acids. Germline CDR1 is DFQATT and CDR2 is SNEGSKA (reference sequence). Losses at the gene ends were 6 bases for V and 5 bases for J; bases not matched to a gene: 15. The CDR3 sequence is CSAWLVSGGAGDNEQFF. CDR3 sequence (DNA): TGCAGTGCCTGGCTGGTTAGCGGGGGGGCCGGGGACAATGAGCAGTTCTTC.

This clonotype showed up just a few times. The rearrangement links TRBV15 to TRBJ1-2; TRBD1 might be the D (5 bases). The V gene's germline CDR1 is LNHNV and CDR2 YYDKDF (reference sequence). V lost 2 bases, J lost 8 bases, and 21 bases lay in between. The length of the CDR3 is 16 residues. CDR3 region: CATSRPSPGLHSGYTF. The CDR3 DNA reads TGTGCCACCAGCAGACCTTCTCCGGGACTCCACTCGGGCTACACCTTC.

The J gene is TRBJ1-1, the V gene TRBV6-5; D is unclear. V gave up 0 bases and J gave up 4 bases, with 12 bases separating them. The CDR3 consists of 15 residues. CDR1 MNHEY and CDR2 SVGAGI come from the germline V gene. The CDR3 bases are TGTGCCAGCAGTTACTCGTGGGATTTCGGCACTGAAGCTTTCTTT. It encodes CASSYSWDFGTEAFF.

This rearrangement joins TRBV6-2 or TRBV6-3 to TRBJ1-2, with 7 bases fitting TRBD1. Trimming cost V 8 bases and J 5 bases; bases outside gene matches: 11. The CDR3 consists of 14 residues. Germline V gives CDR1 MNHEY, CDR2 SVGEGT. CDR3 nucleotide sequence: TGTGCCAGCCGATCCTCCGGGACAGCATATGGCTACACCTTC. Its protein is CASRSSGTAYGYTF.

This clonotype showed up just a few times. A much more abundant neighbour one base away suggests this may be a read error. The gene calls are TRBV2 and TRBJ1-2, with a possible D match to TRBD1 (5 bases). The germline CDR1 and CDR2 sequences are SNHLY and FYNNEI. The CDR3 sequence is 15 residues long. V lost 6 bases and J lost 4, with 18 bases in between. The CDR3 nucleotides are TGTGCCAGCAGCCGCGAGGGGAGTTCGCGCTATGGCTACACCTTC. The encoded protein is CASSREGSSRYGYTF.

This clonotype has a handful of counts. CDR3 in DNA: TGTGCCAGCAGCCCAGGGGAATACGAGCAGTACTTC. Translating it yields CASSPGEYEQYF. This sequence joins TRBV7-8 and TRBJ2-7, with TRBD1 as a possible D gene (6 bases). The CDR3 covers 12 residues. V was clipped by 5 bases and J by 4 bases, with 9 bases between them. Germline assignment: CDR1 SGHVS and CDR2 FQNEAQ.

The chain links TRBV7-8 to TRBJ1-5; no clear D. The CDR3 is 14 amino acids. CDR1 SGHVS and CDR2 FQNEAQ come from the germline V gene. V lost 1 base and J 7 bases, leaving 11 bases between the germline ends. The CDR3 loop reads CASSLERKDQPQHF. The CDR3 bases are TGTGCCAGCAGCTTAGAAAGGAAGGACCAGCCCCAGCATTTT. Drawing the rest from reference TRBV7-8 and TRBJ1-5, the complete variable domain is GAGVSQSPRYKVAKRGQDVALRCDPISGHVSLFWYQQALGQGPEFLTYFQNEAQLDKSGLPSDRFFAERPEGSVSTLKIQRTQQEDSAVYLCASSLERKDQPQHFGDGTRLSIL.

This clonotype was counted between two and nine times. V usage is TRBV20-1 and J usage is TRBJ2-1, with 7 bases fitting TRBD2. Germline CDR1 and CDR2: DFQATT and SNEGSKA (reference sequence). The CDR3 is 12 residues long. After removal of 5 bases from V and 6 bases from J, the junction contained 4 bases not matched to a gene. The CDR3: CSAGRGFNEQFF. Written as DNA, the CDR3 is TGCAGTGCTGGGAGGGGATTCAATGAGCAGTTCTTC.

The chain links TRBV24-1 to TRBJ2-3; 10 nucleotides line up with TRBD2. The germline CDR1 and CDR2 sequences are KGHDR and SFDVKD. The CDR3 spans 20 residues. V trimming: 5 bases; J trimming: 4 bases; junction bases outside the gene matches: 20. CDR3 DNA sequence: TGTGCCACCAGTGTCCAGGTCCCCGTGGTAGCGGGGGGTTTGGCAGATACGCAGTATTTT. It yields the protein CATSVQVPVVAGGLADTQYF.

V gene TRBV25-1 combines with J gene TRBJ2-7; 9 bases are a match to TRBD1. This CDR3 has 14 amino acids. V shed 6 bases and J 9 bases; nucleotides not matched to a gene: 12. Per the germline V gene, CDR1 is MGHDK and CDR2 is SYGVNS. CDR3 loop: CASSPGTGYLGQYF. The CDR3 nucleotides are TGTGCCAGCAGCCCTGGGACAGGGTATTTGGGGCAGTACTTC.

The rearrangement uses TRBV20-1 and TRBJ2-5, with D maybe TRBD2 (6 bases). CDR1 is DFQATT, CDR2 SNEGSKA, per germline (reference sequence). This CDR3 has 12 amino acids. The V end lost 5 bases, the J end lost 7 bases, and 14 bases lay between the germline ends. The CDR3 nucleotides are TGCAGTGCTGAGGGTCCCGGGGGGACCCAGTACTTC. It is translated as CSAEGPGGTQYF.

CDR3 sequence: CSDGLAAYNEQFF. The CDR3, as DNA: TGCAGCGACGGACTAGCGGCTTACAATGAGCAGTTCTTC. The chain links TRBV29-1 to TRBJ2-1; 10 bases line up with TRBD2. Trimming took 7 bases from V and 4 from J; bases not matched to a gene: 4. Germline CDR1 is SQVTM and CDR2 is ANQGSEA. There are 13 residues in the CDR3.

The table lists this clonotype with a few counts. The junction departs from germline at one end; a sequencing error may be responsible. The chain has TRBV5-5 and TRBJ1-6; the D gene is possibly TRBD1 (5 bases). The CDR3 consists of 14 residues. The germline V gene has CDR1 SGHKS and CDR2 YYEKEE (reference sequence). The CDR3 spells CACSFLDSNSPLHF. For the CDR3, the DNA is TGTGCCTGCAGCTTTTTAGACAGTAATTCACCCCTCCACTTT.

The chain carries TRBV6-5 and TRBJ1-5, with 11 bases lining up with TRBD1. This CDR3 comprises 15 residues. Per the germline V gene, CDR1 is MNHEY and CDR2 is SVGAGI. V dropped 6 bases and J dropped 5; count of bases not matched to a gene: 6. The CDR3 reads CASRDRGRGDQPQHF. DNA of the CDR3: TGTGCCAGCAGGGACAGGGGGCGCGGGGATCAGCCCCAGCATTTT.

This clonotype was found a few times. This chain links TRBV6-2 or TRBV6-3 with TRBJ2-7; D not certain. Trimming shortened V by 2 bases and J by 4 bases, and 6 bases separated the two germline ends. Germline V gene data show CDR1 as MNHEY and CDR2 as SVGEGT. This CDR3 has 12 residues. CDR3 DNA: TGTGCCAGCAGTTACCCCCAGTACGAGCAGTACTTC. Translating it yields CASSYPQYEQYF.

The chain carries TRBV5-1 and TRBJ1-2, with D tentatively TRBD1 (5 bases). The CDR3 extends over 14 amino acids. Deletions cut 4 bases from V and 5 bases from J, with 15 bases between. CDR1 SGHRS and CDR2 YFSETQ come from the germline V gene. The CDR3 sequence: CASSALGVRYGYTF. The CDR3 coding sequence is TGCGCCAGCAGCGCCCTAGGGGTCCGGTATGGCTACACCTTC.